This T cell receptor (beta chain) derives from a study of blood T cell repertoires in COVID-19. Study overall: From the United States, Italy and Spain came samples of acute and convalescent COVID-19. The analysed material was cDNA or gDNA that came from T cells, B-cell-depleted T cells, or PBMCs.

Authors' processing steps: Reference gene primer amplification yielded estimated nucleated cell counts. The assay was immunoSEQ multiplex PCR, and TCRdb's table has in-frame clones only and misses some. V, J and clone size derive from that table, while D and trimming were established from the DNA sequence. The sample yields 140,000 to 150,000 clones, roughly 76% seen once. There are 17 residues in the CDR3. The V gene end was trimmed by 5 bases and the J gene end by 7 bases; junction bases not matched to a gene: 17. Germline CDR1 reads LGHDT; CDR2 reads YNNKEL (reference sequence). This clone was observed once.

The sequenced material came from peripheral blood. This receptor was taken from a human donor with acute or convalescent COVID-19. The donor label of this sample is uncertain. J is TRBJ2-7 and V is TRBV3-1 (or the pseudogene TRBV3-2); 10 nucleotides agree with TRBD2. Here the CDR3 reads CASSYNPHASGGFEQYF. CDR3 DNA sequence: TGTGCCAGCAGCTACAACCCCCATGCTAGCGGGGGTTTTGAGCAGTACTTC.